The entry below describes one T cell receptor beta chain. This clone has a handful of counts. Its recognized antigen is unknown. One base away there is no much larger clone; base qualities are not given. At the junction V is shortened by 2 bases and J by 12 bases, with 10 bases in between. The CDR3, from cysteine to phenylalanine, totals 12 residues. CDR3 DNA is the only sequence kept; it has 36 bases, read in frame from the first base. From the germline V gene, CDR1 is SGHTA and CDR2 is FQGNSA. Each donor gave one peripheral blood draw, approximately 110 mL on average, collected into heparinised tubes. A BD FACSAria II was used to sort naive, central memory, regulatory and stem cell-like memory CD4+ T cells with a panel that included CD45RO, CCR7, CD25, CD127, CD95 and CD27. A purity above 98% was achieved for all sorted populations. PBMCs were separated immediately by Lymphoprep density gradient centrifugation and were stained directly, without being cultured. Samples were stained and sorted in pairs, with one healthy donor and one patient per experiment, so that batch effects were minimized.

This sample was included in a study of beta chain features in type 1 diabetes listed by TCRdb under 2018. Regarding the complete study: Mean age, gender distribution, total cell number and subset yield were not different between patients and healthy donors. A total of 107,917,701 sorted cells were examined across all samples, and a strong correlation was observed between cell number per subset and RNA yield. The study compared TCRB repertoires of sorted circulating CD4+ T cell subsets between recently diagnosed type 1 diabetes patients and matched healthy donors. Whereas all 28 donors provided naive and central memory subsets, regulatory and stem cell-like memory subsets were isolated from just 8 patients and about 8 healthy donors. The full study reports these points: Because the HLA sub-analyses included only small numbers of individuals, any influence of HLA type on TCRB rearrangement was left unresolved. Because cDNA was sequenced instead of genomic DNA, highly expressing activated cells could be over-represented, though the groups showed no difference in activation or CD3 levels. Naive, central memory and regulatory TCRB repertoires appeared more similar among patients than among healthy donors. PCR might favor shorter templates, but patient and control samples were amplified and corrected together, so any skew would affect both groups equally. In all four CD4+ subsets, TCRB CDR3 length was moderately but significantly shorter in type 1 diabetes patients. Fewer insertions and more nucleotide deletions at VDJ recombination sites were observed in patients with type 1 diabetes, implying thymic rearrangement abnormalities.

The entire isolated RNA was reverse transcribed using the High Capacity cDNA Reverse Transcription Kit, and thus expressed TCRB transcripts were sequenced. Deep immunoSEQ sequencing was performed on naive, central memory and regulatory T cell samples, with an average of around 3.5 million total reads per sample. Sorted cells were lysed in RLT buffer and RNA was extracted with DNase-treated RNeasy Micro or Mini kits, depending on cell number. To prevent cross-contamination, each cell subset was processed individually, whereas patient and healthy donor samples were processed jointly. The immunoSEQ multiplex PCR was used to amplify TCRB sequences from cDNA, generating 87-bp fragments that spanned the CDR3 region. Amplicons were sequenced on the Illumina HiSeq platform. In the paper's pipeline: PCR bias was corrected computationally using synthetic template baselines, and reads within Hamming distance 2 were collapsed, with unmergeable singletons discarded. Reads were aligned against IMGT so that V, D and J genes, CDR3 length and insertions or deletions at six rearrangement sites could be assigned. Clonotype counts were normalized to sorted cell number within each subset before computing true diversity and Gini coefficients with the tcR R package. Repertoire sharing was quantified using the overlap coefficient calculated on TCRB nucleotide sequences. As a proxy for the pre-selection repertoire, out-of-frame TCRB sequences from naive cells were analyzed. In TCRdb, the immuneACCESS table is reduced to in-frame sequences with V and J assigned. These tables do not hold every clone; where another copy was compared, an unresolved V gene accounts for under half, and the others remain unexplained. V, J and clone size reflect that table, while D and trimming were determined from the DNA. Recorded for this sample are around 350,000 clones; roughly 12% of them occurred a single time. Of the sample, approximately 0.015% is held by the ten largest clones.

Specimen: naive CD4+ T cells from blood. According to the study, the label for this sample's cell subset or site signals: true naive CD4+ T cells. The chain is encoded by TRBV7-2 joined to TRBJ1-4, and perhaps TRBD1 as D gene, on 5 matching bases. This TCR derives from a man between 18 and 29 years old in good health. This receptor has the CDR3 CASSLLPGELFF. In nucleotides, the sequence is TGTGCCAGCAGCTTACTCCCGGGGGAACTGTTTTTT.